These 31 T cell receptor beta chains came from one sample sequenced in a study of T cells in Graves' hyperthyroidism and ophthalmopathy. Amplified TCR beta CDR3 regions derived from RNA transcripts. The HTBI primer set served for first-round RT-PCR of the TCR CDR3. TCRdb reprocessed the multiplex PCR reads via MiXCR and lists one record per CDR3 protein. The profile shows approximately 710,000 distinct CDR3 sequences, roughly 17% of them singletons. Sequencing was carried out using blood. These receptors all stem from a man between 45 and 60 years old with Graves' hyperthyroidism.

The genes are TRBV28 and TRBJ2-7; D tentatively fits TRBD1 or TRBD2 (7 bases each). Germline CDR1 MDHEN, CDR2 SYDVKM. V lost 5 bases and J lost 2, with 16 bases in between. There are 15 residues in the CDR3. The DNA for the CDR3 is TGTGCCAGCAGTGTACCAGGGGGGGCCCCCTACGAGCAGTACTTC. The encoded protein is CASSVPGGAPYEQYF. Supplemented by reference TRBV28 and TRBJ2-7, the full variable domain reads DVKVTQSSRYLVKRTGEKVFLECVQDMDHENMFWYRQDPGLGLRLIYFSYDVKMKEKGDIPEGYSVSREKKERFSLILESASTNQTSMYLCASSVPGGAPYEQYFGPGTRLTVT.

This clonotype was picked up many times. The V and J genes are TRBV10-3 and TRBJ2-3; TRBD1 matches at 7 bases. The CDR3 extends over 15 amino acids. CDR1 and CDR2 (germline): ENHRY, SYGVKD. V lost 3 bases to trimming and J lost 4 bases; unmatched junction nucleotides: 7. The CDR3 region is CAISDGTDRADTQYF. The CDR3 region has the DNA TGTGCCATCAGTGATGGGACAGATCGAGCAGATACGCAGTATTTT.

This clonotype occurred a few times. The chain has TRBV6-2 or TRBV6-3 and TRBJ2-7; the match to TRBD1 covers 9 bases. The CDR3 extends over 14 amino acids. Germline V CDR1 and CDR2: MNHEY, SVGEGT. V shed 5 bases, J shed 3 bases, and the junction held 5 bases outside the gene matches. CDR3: CASSRRDRDYEQYF. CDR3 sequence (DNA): TGTGCCAGCAGTCGCCGGGACAGGGACTACGAGCAGTACTTC.

The CDR3 sequence is CAWSIGRNTGELFF. In DNA form, the CDR3 reads TGTGCCTGGAGTATCGGGAGGAACACCGGGGAGCTGTTTTTT. The chain uses TRBV30 and TRBJ2-2; a weak D match, TRBD2 (6 bases). Germline V gene data show CDR1 as GTSNPN and CDR2 as SVGIG (reference sequence). Trimming pared 2 bases from V and 1 base from J, leaving 8 bases between. The CDR3 is 14 residues long.

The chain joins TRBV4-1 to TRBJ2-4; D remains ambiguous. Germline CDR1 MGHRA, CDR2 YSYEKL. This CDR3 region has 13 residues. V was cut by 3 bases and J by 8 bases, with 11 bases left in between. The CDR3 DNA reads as TGCGCCAGCAGCCATCTTTTGTGGGACATTCAGTACTTC. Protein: CASSHLLWDIQYF.

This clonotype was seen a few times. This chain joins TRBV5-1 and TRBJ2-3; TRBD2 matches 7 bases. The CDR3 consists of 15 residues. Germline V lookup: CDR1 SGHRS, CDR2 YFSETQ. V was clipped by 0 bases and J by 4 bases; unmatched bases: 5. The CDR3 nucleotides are TGCGCCAGCAGCTTGGAGGGAGGGCGTTCAGATACGCAGTATTTT. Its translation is CASSLEGGRSDTQYF.

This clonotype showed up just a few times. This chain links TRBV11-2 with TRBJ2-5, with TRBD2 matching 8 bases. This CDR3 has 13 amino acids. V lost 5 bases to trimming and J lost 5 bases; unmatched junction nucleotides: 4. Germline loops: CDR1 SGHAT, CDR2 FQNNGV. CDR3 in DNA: TGTGCCAGCAGCCCGGGGGGGTGGGAGACCCAGTACTTC. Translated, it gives CASSPGGWETQYF.

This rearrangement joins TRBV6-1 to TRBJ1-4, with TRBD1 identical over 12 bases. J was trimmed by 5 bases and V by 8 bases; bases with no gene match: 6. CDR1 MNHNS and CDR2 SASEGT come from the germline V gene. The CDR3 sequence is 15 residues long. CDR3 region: CASSGTGGANEKLFF. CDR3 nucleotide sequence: TGTGCCAGCTCCGGGACAGGGGGCGCCAATGAAAAACTGTTTTTT.

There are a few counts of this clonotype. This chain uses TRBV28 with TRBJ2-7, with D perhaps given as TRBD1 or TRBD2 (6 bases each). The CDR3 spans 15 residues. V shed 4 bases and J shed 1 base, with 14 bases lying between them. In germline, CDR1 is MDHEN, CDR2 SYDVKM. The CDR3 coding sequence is TGTGCCAGCAGTTCTACTGAGGGGGGATCCTACGAGCAGTACTTC. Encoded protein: CASSSTEGGSYEQYF. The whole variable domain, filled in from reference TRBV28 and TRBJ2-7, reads DVKVTQSSRYLVKRTGEKVFLECVQDMDHENMFWYRQDPGLGLRLIYFSYDVKMKEKGDIPEGYSVSREKKERFSLILESASTNQTSMYLCASSSTEGGSYEQYFGPGTRLTVT.

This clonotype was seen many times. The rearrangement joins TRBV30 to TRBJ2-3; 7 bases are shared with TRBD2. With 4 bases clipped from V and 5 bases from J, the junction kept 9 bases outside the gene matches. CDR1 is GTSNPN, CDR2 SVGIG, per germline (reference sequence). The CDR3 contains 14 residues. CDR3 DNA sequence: TGTGCCTGGACGGTGGGAGGGCAGGTAGATACGCAGTATTTT. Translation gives CAWTVGGQVDTQYF.

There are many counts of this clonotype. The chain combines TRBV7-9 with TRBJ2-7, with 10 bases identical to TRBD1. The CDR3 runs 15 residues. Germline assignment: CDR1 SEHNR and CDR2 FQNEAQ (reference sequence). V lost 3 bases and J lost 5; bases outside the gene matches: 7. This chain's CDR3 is CASSFRDRGVHEQYF. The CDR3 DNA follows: TGTGCCAGCAGCTTCCGGGACAGGGGCGTTCACGAGCAGTACTTC.

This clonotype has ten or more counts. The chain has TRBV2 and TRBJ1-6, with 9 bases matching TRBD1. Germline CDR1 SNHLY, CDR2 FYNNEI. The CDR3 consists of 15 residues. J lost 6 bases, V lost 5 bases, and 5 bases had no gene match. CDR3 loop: CASSRDRASNSPLHF. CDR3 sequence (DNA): TGTGCCAGCAGTAGGGACAGGGCATCTAATTCACCCCTCCACTTT.

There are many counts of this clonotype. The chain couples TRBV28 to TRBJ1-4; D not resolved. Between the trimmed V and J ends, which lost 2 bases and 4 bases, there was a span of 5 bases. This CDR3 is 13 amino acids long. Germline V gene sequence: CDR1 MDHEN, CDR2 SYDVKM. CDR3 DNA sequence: TGTGCCAGCAGTTTAGGGTTTAATGAAAAACTGTTTTTT. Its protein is CASSLGFNEKLFF.

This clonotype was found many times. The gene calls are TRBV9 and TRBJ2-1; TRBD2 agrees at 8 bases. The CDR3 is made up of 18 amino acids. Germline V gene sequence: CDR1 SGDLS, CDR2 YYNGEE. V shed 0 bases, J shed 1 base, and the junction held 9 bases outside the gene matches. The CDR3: CASSVGSATSDSYNEQFF. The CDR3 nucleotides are TGTGCCAGCAGCGTAGGATCAGCGACTAGCGATTCCTACAATGAGCAGTTCTTC.

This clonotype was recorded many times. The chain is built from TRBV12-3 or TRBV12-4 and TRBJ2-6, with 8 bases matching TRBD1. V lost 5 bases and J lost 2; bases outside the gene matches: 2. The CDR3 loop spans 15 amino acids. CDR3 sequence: CASSLQGAGANVLTF. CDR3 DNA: TGTGCCAGCAGTCTACAGGGGGCTGGGGCCAACGTCCTGACTTTC.

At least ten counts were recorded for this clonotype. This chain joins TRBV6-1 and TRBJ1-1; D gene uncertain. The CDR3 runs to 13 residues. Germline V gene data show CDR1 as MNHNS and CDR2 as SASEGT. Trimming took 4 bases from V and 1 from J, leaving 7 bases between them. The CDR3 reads CASSVTANTEAFF. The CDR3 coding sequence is TGTGCCAGCAGTGTAACAGCGAACACTGAAGCTTTCTTT.

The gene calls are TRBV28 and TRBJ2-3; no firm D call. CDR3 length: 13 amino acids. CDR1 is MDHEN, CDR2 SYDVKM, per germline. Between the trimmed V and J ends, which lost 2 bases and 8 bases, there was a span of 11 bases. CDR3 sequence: CASSLISPVTQYF. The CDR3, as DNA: TGTGCCAGCAGTTTAATTAGCCCTGTTACGCAGTATTTT.

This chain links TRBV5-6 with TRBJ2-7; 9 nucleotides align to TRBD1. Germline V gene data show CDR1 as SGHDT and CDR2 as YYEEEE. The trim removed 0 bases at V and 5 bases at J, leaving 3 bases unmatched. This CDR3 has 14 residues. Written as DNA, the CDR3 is TGTGCCAGCAGCTTGGGGACAGGGGCCCACGAGCAGTACTTC. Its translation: CASSLGTGAHEQYF.

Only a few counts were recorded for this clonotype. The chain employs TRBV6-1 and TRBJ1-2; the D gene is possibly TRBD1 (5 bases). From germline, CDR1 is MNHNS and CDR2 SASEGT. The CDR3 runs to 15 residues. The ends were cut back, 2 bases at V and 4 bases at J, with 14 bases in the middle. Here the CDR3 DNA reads TGTGCCAGCAGTGAAAACCGACCCGGGGGCTATGGCTACACCTTC. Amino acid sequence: CASSENRPGGYGYTF.

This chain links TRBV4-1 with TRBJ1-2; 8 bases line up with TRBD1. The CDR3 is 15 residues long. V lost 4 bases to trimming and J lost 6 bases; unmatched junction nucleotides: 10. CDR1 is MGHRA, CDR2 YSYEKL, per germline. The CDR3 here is CASSPMFRGQNGYTF. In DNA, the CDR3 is TGCGCCAGCAGCCCAATGTTCAGGGGGCAGAATGGCTACACCTTC.

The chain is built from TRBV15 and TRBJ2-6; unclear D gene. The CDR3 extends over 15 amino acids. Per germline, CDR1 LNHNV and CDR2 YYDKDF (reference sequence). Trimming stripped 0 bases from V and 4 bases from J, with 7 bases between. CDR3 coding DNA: TGTGCCACCAGCAGAGATGGCACCGGGGCCAACGTCCTGACTTTC. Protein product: CATSRDGTGANVLTF.

CDR3 residues: CASSFFQGNTGELFF. The CDR3, as DNA: TGTGCCAGCAGTTTCTTCCAGGGGAACACCGGGGAGCTGTTTTTT. The V and J genes are TRBV27 and TRBJ2-2; TRBD1 is a possible D gene (5 bases). Germline assignment: CDR1 MNHEY and CDR2 SMNVEV (reference sequence). CDR3 size: 15 residues. The V gene lost 3 bases and the J gene lost 1 base, with 9 bases spanning the gap.

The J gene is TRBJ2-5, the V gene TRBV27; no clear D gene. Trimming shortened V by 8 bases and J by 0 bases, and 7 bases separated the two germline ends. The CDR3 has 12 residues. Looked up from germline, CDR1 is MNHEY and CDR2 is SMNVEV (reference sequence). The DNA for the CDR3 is TGTGCCAGCGGTCACAACCAAGAGACCCAGTACTTC. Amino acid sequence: CASGHNQETQYF.

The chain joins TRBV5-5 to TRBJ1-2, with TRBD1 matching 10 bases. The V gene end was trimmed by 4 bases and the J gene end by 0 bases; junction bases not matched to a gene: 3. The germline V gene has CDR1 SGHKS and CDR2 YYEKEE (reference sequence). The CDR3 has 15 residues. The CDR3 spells CASSLTGGSNYGYTF. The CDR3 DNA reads TGTGCCAGCAGCCTGACAGGGGGCTCTAACTATGGCTACACCTTC.

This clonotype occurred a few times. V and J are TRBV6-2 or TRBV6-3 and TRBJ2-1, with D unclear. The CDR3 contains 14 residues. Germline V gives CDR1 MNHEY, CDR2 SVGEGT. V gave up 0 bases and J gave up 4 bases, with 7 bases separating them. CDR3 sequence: CASSYSIGYNEQFF. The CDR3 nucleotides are TGTGCCAGCAGTTACTCGATTGGGTACAATGAGCAGTTCTTC.

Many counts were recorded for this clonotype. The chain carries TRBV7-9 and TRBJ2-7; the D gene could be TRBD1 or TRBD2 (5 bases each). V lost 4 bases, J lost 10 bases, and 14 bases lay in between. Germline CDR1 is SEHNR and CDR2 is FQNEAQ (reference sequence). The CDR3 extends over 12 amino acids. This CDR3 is CASSSPIGAQYF. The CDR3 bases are TGTGCCAGCAGCTCCCCCATCGGGGCTCAGTACTTC.

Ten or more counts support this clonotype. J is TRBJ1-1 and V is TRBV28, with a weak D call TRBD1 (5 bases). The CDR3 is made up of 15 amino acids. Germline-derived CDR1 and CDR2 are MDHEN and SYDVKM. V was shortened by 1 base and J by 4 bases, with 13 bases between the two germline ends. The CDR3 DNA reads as TGTGCCAGCAGTTTATCGATTCCAGGGAGCACTGAAGCTTTCTTT. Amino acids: CASSLSIPGSTEAFF.

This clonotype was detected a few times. The CDR3 bases are TGTGCCAGCAGCTCCCAACCTAGCGGGAGAGTTTACAATGAGCAGTTCTTC. It codes for CASSSQPSGRVYNEQFF. V is TRBV7-2 and J is TRBJ2-1; 10 bases fit TRBD2. Per germline, CDR1 SGHTA and CDR2 FQGNSA. The CDR3 consists of 17 residues. The ends lost 4 bases at V and 4 bases at J; junction bases unmatched: 10. The whole variable domain, filled in from reference TRBV7-2 and TRBJ2-1, reads GAGVSQSPSNKVTEKGKDVELRCDPISGHTALYWYRQSLGQGLEFLIYFQGNSAPDKSGLPSDRFSAERTGGSVSTLTIQRTQQEDSAVYLCASSSQPSGRVYNEQFFGPGTRLTVL.

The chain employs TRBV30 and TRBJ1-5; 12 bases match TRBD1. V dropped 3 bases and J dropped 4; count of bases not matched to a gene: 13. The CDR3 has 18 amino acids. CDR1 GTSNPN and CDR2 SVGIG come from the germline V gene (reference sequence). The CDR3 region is CAWRPPGTGGSWNQPQHF. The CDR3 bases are TGTGCCTGGAGACCCCCCGGGACAGGGGGCTCTTGGAATCAGCCCCAGCATTTT.

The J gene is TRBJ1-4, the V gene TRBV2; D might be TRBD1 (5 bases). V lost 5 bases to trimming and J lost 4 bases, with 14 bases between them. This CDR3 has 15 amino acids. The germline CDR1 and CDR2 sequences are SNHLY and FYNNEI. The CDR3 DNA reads TGTGCCAGCAGTCCCAAGGGACCGATTAATGAAAAACTGTTTTTT. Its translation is CASSPKGPINEKLFF.

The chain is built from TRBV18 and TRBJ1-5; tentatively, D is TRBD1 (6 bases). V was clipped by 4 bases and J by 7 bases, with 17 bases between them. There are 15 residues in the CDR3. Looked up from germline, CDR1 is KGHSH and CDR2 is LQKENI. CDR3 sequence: CASSLEDSPLQPQHF. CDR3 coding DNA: TGTGCCAGCTCACTCGAGGACAGCCCTCTCCAGCCCCAGCATTTT.